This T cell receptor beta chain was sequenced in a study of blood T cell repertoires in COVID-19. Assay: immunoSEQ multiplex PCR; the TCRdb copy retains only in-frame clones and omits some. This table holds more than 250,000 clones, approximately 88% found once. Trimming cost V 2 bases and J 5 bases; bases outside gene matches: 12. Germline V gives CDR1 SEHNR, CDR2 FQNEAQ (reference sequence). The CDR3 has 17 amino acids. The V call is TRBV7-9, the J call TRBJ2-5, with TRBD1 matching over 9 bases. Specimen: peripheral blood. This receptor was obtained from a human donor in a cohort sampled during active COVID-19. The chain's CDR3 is CASSLYLGGTGRETQYF. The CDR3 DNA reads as TGTGCCAGCAGCTTATATCTAGGGGGGACAGGGCGGGAGACCCAGTACTTC.